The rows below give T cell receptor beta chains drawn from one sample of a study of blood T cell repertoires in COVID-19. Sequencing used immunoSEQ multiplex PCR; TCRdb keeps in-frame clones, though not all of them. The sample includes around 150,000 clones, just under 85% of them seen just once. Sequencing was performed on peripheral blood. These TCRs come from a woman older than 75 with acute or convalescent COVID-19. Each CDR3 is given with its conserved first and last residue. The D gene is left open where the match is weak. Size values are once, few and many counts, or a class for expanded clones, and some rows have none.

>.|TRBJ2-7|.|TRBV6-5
CASSYSPTYEQYF
TGTGCCAGCAGTTACTCCCCCACCTACGAGCAGTACTTC
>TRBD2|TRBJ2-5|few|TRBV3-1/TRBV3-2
CASSQHSGRAGETQYF
TGTGCCAGCAGCCAACACAGCGGGAGGGCCGGAGAGACCCAGTACTTC
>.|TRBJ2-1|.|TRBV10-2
CASSGSVANEWHEQFF
TGCGCCAGCAGCGGGAGCGTAGCTAATGAGTGGCATGAGCAGTTCTTC
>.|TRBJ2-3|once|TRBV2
CASSSQGSTDTQYF
TGTGCCAGCAGTTCCCAGGGTAGCACAGATACGCAGTATTTT
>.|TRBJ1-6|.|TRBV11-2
CASSLSQGSSPLHF
TGTGCCAGCAGCTTGAGTCAGGGTAGTTCACCCCTCCACTTT
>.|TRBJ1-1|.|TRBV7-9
CASSLQQGTEAFF
TGTGCCAGCAGCTTACAACAGGGTACTGAAGCTTTCTTT
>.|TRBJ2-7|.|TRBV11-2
CASSSPPGREQYF
TGTGCCAGCAGCAGTCCCCCAGGGCGAGAGCAGTACTTC
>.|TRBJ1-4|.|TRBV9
CASSVGPPGDEKLFF
TGTGCCAGCAGCGTAGGACCGCCGGGAGATGAAAAACTGTTTTTT
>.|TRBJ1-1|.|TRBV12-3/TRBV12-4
CASRWGGKAEAFF
TGTGCCAGCAGGTGGGGGGGGAAGGCTGAAGCTTTCTTT
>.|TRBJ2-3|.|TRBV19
CASRGDTDTQYF
TGTGCCAGTAGAGGGGACACAGATACGCAGTATTTT
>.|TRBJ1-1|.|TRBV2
CASILGSEAFF
TGTGCCAGCATCTTGGGCTCTGAAGCTTTCTTT
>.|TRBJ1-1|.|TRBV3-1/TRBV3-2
CASSQAGLSTEAFF
TGTGCCAGCAGCCAAGCGGGGTTGAGTACTGAAGCTTTCTTT
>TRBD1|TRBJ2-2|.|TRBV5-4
CASSNRDRGNTGELFF
TGTGCCAGCAGCAACCGGGACAGGGGCAACACCGGGGAGCTGTTTTTT
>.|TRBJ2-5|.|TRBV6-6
CASSREETQYF
TGTGCCAGCAGTCGGGAGGAGACCCAGTACTTC
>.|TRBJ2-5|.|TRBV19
CASSIVLAAQETQYF
TGTGCCAGTAGTATTGTTTTAGCAGCACAAGAGACCCAGTACTTC
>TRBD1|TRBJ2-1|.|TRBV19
CASSIGTGEGNEQFF
TGTGCCAGTAGTATTGGGACAGGGGAGGGCAATGAGCAGTTCTTC
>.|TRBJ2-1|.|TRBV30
CAWSFTGPAYNEQFF
TGTGCCTGGAGTTTTACAGGCCCTGCCTACAATGAGCAGTTCTTC
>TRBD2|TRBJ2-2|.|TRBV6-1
CASSEGLVNTGELFF
TGTGCCAGCAGTGAGGGACTAGTTAACACCGGGGAGCTGTTTTTT
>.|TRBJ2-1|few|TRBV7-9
CASSASPYNEQFF
TGTGCCAGCAGCGCGAGCCCATACAATGAGCAGTTCTTC
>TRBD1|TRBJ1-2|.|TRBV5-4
CASSFDRDRYGYTF
TGTGCCAGCAGCTTCGACAGGGATCGCTATGGCTACACCTTC
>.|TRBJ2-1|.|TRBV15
CAAERASGNNEQFF
TGTGCCGCTGAGAGGGCCAGTGGGAACAATGAGCAGTTCTTC
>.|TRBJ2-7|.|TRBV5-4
CASTRQDATYEQYF
TGTGCCAGCACCAGACAGGATGCAACCTACGAGCAGTACTTC